This T cell receptor beta chain was found in a study of vaccination and CD4 T cells after COVID-19. Across the study: The convalescent population consisted of six males and four females, two of whom were of Hispanic ethnicity.

Treatment specified: approximately 9-day PBMC culture with coronavirus spike peptide pools or control peptides (ViraFEST assay). Turning to this clonotype: What it recognizes is unknown.

Sequencing of DNA taken from cultured CD4+ T cells relied on the Oncomine TCR Beta short-read assay. TCRdb re-derived calls from the PCR reads in MiXCR, one entry per CDR3 protein. Here the sample spans 10,000 or so distinct CDR3 sequences, roughly two fifths being singletons. V gave up 2 bases and J gave up 3 bases, with 11 bases separating them. CDR1 and CDR2 (germline): MNHEY, SVGAGI. The CDR3 loop spans 15 amino acids. This chain joins TRBV6-5 and TRBJ1-5; no clear D gene. The source is a human donor who had recovered from COVID-19. The source material was CD4+ T cells from blood, cultured in vitro, sampled after SARS-CoV-2 vaccination. CDR3 bases: TGTGCCAGCAGTTACATAGGCCGGAACAATCAGCCCCAGCATTTT. Residues: CASSYIGRNNQPQHF.